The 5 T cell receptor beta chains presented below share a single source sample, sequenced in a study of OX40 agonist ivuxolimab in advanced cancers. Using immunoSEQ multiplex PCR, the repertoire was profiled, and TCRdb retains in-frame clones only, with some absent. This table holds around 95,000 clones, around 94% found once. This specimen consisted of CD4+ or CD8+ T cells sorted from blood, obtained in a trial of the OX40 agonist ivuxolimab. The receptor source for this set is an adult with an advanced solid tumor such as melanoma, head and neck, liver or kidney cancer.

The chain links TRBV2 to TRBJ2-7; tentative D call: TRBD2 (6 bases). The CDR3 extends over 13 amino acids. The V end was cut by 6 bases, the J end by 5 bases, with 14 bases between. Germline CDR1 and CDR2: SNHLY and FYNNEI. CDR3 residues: CASRGPGGNEQYF. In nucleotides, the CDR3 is TGTGCCAGCAGGGGGCCTGGAGGGAACGAGCAGTACTTC.

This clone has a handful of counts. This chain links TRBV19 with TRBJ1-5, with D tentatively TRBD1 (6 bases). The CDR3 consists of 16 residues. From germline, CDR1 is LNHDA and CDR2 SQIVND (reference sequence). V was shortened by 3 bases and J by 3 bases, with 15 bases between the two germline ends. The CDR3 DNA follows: TGTGCCAGTAGTATGAAGTTAGGGACACCCAATCAGCCCCAGCATTTT. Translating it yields CASSMKLGTPNQPQHF.

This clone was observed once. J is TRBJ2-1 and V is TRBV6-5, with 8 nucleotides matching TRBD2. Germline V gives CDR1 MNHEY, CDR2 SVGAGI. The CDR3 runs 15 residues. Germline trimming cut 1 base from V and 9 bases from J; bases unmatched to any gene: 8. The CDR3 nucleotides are TGTGCCAGCAGTTACTTTAGCGGGGCTCAAGGTGAGCAGTTCTTC. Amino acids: CASSYFSGAQGEQFF.

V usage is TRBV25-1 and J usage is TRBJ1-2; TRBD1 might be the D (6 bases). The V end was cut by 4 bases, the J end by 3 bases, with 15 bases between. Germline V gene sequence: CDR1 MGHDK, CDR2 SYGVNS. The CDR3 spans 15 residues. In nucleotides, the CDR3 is TGTGCCAGCAGTGTTACAGGGAGGCTTGACTATGGCTACACCTTC. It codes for CASSVTGRLDYGYTF.

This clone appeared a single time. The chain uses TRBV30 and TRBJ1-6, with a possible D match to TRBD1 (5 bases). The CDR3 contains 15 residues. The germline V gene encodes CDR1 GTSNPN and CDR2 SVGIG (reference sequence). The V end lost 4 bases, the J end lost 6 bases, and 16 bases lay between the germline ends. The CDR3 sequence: CAWTNAGTTNSPLHF. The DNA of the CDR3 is TGTGCCTGGACCAACGCCGGGACCACTAATTCACCCCTCCACTTT.